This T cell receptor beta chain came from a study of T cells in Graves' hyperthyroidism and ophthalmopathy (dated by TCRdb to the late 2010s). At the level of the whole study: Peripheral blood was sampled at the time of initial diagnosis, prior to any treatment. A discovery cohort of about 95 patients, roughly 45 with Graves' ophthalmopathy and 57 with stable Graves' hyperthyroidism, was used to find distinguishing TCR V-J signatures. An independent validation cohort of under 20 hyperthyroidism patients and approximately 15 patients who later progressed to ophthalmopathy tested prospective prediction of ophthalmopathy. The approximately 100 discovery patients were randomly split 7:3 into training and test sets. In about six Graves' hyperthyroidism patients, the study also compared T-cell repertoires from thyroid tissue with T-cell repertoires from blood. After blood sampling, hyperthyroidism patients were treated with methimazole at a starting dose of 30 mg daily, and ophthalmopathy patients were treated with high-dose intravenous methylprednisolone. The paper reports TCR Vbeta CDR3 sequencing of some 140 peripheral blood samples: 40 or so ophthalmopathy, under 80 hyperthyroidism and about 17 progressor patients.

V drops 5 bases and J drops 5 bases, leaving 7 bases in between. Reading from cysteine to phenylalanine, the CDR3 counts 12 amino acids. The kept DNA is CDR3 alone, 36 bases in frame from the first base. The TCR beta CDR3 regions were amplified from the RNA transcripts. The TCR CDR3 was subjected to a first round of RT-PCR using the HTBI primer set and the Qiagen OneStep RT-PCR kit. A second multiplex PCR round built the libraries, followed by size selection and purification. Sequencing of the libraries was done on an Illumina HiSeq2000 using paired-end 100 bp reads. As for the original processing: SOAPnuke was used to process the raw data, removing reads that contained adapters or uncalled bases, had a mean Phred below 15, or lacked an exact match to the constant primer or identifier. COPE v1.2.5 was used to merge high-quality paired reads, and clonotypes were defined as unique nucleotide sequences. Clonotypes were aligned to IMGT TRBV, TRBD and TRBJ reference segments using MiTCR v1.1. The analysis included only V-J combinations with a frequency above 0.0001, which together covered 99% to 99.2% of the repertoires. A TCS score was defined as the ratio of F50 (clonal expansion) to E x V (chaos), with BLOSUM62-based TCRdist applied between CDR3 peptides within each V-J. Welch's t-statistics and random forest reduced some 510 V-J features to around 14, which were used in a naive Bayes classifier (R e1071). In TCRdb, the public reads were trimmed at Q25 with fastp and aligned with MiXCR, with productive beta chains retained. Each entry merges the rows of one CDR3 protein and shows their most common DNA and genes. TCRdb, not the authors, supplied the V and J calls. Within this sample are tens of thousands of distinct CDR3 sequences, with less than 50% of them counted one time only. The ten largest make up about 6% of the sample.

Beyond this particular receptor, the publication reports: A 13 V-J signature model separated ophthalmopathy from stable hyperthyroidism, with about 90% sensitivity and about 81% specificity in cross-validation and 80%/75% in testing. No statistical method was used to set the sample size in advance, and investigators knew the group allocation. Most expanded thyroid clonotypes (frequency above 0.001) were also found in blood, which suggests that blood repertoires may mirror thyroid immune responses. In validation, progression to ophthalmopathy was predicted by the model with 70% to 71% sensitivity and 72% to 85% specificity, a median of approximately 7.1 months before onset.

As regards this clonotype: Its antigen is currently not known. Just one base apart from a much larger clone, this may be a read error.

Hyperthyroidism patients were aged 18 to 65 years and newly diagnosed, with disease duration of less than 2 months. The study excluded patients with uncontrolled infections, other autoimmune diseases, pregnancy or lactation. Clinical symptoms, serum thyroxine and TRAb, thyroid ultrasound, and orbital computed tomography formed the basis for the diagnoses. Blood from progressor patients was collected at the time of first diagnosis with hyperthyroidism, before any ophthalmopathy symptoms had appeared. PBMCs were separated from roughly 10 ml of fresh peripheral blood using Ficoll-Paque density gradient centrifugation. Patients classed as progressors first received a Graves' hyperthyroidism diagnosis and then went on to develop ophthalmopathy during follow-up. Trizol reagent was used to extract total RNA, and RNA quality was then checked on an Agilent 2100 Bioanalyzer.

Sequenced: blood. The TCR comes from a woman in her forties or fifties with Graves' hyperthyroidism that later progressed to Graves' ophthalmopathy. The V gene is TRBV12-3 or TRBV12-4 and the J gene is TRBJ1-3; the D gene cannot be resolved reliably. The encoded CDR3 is CASSLARNTIYF. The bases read TGTGCCAGCAGTCTTGCTAGAAACACCATATATTTT.